One sample yielded the 9 T cell receptor beta chains listed below, sequenced in a study of cytomegalovirus exposure and HLA in healthy donors. Researchers ran the PCR with 60 Vbeta and 13 Jbeta primers. Profiled with immunoSEQ multiplex PCR; TCRdb holds only in-frame clones, not every one. Its table records under 150,000 clones. Sequenced: PBMCs. The receptor set was obtained from a woman aged 40 to 50 in good health and CMV-seronegative.

This rearrangement joins TRBV6-6 to TRBJ2-1; 12 bases are shared with TRBD2. Germline values: CDR1 MNHNY, CDR2 SVGAGI (reference sequence). The CDR3 runs to 15 residues. V shed 5 bases and J 5 bases; nucleotides not matched to a gene: 4. Here the CDR3 DNA reads TGTGCCAGCAGTAATCTAGCGGGGGGGAACAATGAGCAGTTCTTC. Translated, it gives CASSNLAGGNNEQFF.

This chain connects TRBV29-1 to TRBJ2-2; TRBD1 matches 7 bases. V lost 6 bases and J lost 6; bases outside the gene matches: 4. CDR1 is SQVTM and CDR2 is ANQGSEA in the germline V gene. The CDR3 runs to 12 residues. CDR3 loop: CSVGTDSGELFF. CDR3 nucleotides: TGCAGCGTAGGGACAGACTCCGGGGAGCTGTTTTTT.

This sequence joins TRBV9 and TRBJ2-2, with TRBD2 matching over 8 bases. The J segment lost 6 bases and the V segment lost 0 bases, leaving 7 bases of the junction unmatched. Germline loops: CDR1 SGDLS, CDR2 YYNGEE. The CDR3 spans 16 residues. The CDR3 region is CASSVGSGGPSGELFF. CDR3 nucleotide sequence: TGTGCCAGCAGCGTAGGGAGCGGGGGCCCCTCCGGGGAGCTGTTTTTT.

V and J are TRBV10-3 and TRBJ2-7; D remains ambiguous. The CDR3 loop spans 11 amino acids. Per germline, CDR1 ENHRY and CDR2 SYGVKD. V lost 3 bases to trimming and J lost 7 bases, with 7 bases between them. The CDR3 reads CAISDYREQYV. The CDR3 bases are TGTGCCATCAGTGACTATCGGGAGCAGTACGTC.

The rearrangement links TRBV6-5 to TRBJ1-1; 8 bases match TRBD1. This CDR3 is 13 amino acids long. The germline gives CDR1 MNHEY, CDR2 SVGAGI. The V gene end was trimmed by 9 bases and the J gene end by 5 bases; junction bases not matched to a gene: 8. CDR3 protein: CASFRGLRTEAFF. CDR3 sequence (DNA): TGTGCCAGTTTCAGGGGGCTGAGGACTGAAGCTTTCTTT.

The genes are TRBV9 and TRBJ2-5, with D unclear. CDR3 length: 13 amino acids. V was pared by 5 bases and J by 1 base, with 9 bases between. Per germline, CDR1 SGDLS and CDR2 YYNGEE. CDR3 coding DNA: TGTGCCAGCAGTGGCGCTAGCCAAGAGACCCAGTACTTC. Amino acids: CASSGASQETQYF.

The chain couples TRBV18 to TRBJ1-2, with TRBD1 matching over 7 bases. The CDR3 loop spans 14 amino acids. V trimming: 4 bases; J trimming: 8 bases; junction bases outside the gene matches: 10. Germline-derived CDR1 and CDR2 are KGHSH and LQKENI. CDR3 DNA sequence: TGTGCCAGCTCACTATCCTCGACAGGGAACGGCTACACCTTC. Its translation is CASSLSSTGNGYTF.

The CDR3 sequence is CASSIEAGLGNQPQHF. CDR3 bases: TGTGCCAGTAGTATAGAGGCAGGGCTGGGCAATCAGCCCCAGCATTTT. V gene TRBV19 combines with J gene TRBJ1-5, with D possibly TRBD1 on 5 matching bases. The CDR3 runs 16 residues. V was cut by 0 bases and J by 2 bases, with 11 bases left in between. CDR1 is LNHDA and CDR2 is SQIVND in the germline V gene (reference sequence).

This rearrangement joins TRBV6-1 to TRBJ1-5; D not resolved. Germline CDR1 reads MNHNS; CDR2 reads SASEGT. The CDR3 is 15 residues long. The V gene lost 2 bases and the J gene lost 6 bases, with 14 bases spanning the gap. Written as DNA, the CDR3 is TGTGCCAGCAGTGAAAGCCGTGGAGGGAGTCAGCCCCAGCATTTT. It translates to CASSESRGGSQPQHF.